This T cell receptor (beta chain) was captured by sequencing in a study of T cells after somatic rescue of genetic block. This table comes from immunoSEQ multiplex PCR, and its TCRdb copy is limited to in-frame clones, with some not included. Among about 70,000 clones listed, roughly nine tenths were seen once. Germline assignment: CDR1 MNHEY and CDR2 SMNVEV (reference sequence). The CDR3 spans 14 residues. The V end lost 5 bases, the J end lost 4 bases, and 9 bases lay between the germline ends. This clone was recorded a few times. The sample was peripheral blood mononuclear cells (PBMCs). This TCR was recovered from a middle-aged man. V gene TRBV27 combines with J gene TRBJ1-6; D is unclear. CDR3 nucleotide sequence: TGTGCCAGCAGTATCTCCGGGTATAATTCACCCCTCCACTTT. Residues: CASSISGYNSPLHF.